This note documents a single T cell receptor (beta chain) sequence. This entry belongs to a study of blood T cell repertoires in COVID-19. In the study overall: Collection of acute and convalescent COVID-19 samples took place in the United States, Italy and Spain.

Germline CDR1 and CDR2: KGHSH and LQKENI. J lost 6 bases, V lost 2 bases, and 7 bases had no gene match. CDR3 length: 16 residues. The assay was immunoSEQ multiplex PCR, and TCRdb's table has in-frame clones only and misses some. The table lists about 220,000 clones, approximately 78% of them singletons, with approximately 5.6% in the top ten. Seattle's enrolled individuals joined amid active infection and were then monitored longitudinally. Sequencing used peripheral blood. The sequence was collected from a woman in her 70s with COVID-19, enrolled during active disease. The rearrangement links TRBV18 to TRBJ2-3; 11 nucleotides align to TRBD1. The DNA of the CDR3 is TGTGCCAGCTCACCATCAAGGGACAGGGGGGCGGATACGCAGTATTTT. As protein: CASSPSRDRGADTQYF.